This T cell receptor (beta chain) emerged from a study of T cell responses to AZD1222 COVID-19 vaccine. Some clones are missing from TCRdb's copy, which holds only in-frame ones; the method was immunoSEQ multiplex PCR. Its clone listing holds about 140,000 clones. Trimming cost V 6 bases and J 1 base, with 15 bases left between them. CDR3 length: 16 residues. CDR1 is MNHEY and CDR2 is SVGEGT in the germline V gene. This rearrangement joins TRBV6-2 or TRBV6-3 to TRBJ2-2; D perhaps matches TRBD1 (6 bases). The clonotype originates from an adult in good health. Sequencing was carried out using peripheral blood. This CDR3 is CASSPLGTLNTGELFF. The CDR3 region has the DNA TGTGCCAGCAGCCCCCTGGGGACACTGAACACCGGGGAGCTGTTTTTT.